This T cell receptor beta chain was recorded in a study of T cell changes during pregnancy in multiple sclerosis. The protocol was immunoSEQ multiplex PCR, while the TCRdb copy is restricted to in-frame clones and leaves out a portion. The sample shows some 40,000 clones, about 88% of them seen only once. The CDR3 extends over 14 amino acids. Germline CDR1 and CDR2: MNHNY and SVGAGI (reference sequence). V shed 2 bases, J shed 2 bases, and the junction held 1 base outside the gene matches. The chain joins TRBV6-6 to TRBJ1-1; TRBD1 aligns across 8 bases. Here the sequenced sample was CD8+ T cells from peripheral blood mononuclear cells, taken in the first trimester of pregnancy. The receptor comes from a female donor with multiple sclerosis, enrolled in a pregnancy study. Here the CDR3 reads CASSYGTGNTEAFF. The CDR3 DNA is TGTGCCAGCAGTTACGGGACAGGAAACACTGAAGCTTTCTTT.